These T cell receptor beta chains were read from a single sample in a study of human T cells and chemical hapten exposure. One entry per CDR3 protein, called by TCRdb with MiXCR from the RACE reads. The sample consists of 75,000 to 95,000 distinct CDR3 sequences, around 11% of them appearing once. The source material was whole blood, sampled in connection with sensitization to the hapten diphenylcyclopropenone (DPC). These receptors all stem from a woman aged 55-69 years with alopecia areata. Some clones in this sample may be carry-over from other donors' samples. Each CDR3 is given with its conserved first and last residue. The D gene is left open where the match is weak. For some rows the clone size is stated as once, few or many, or as a class when expanded; others skip it.

>many|TRBJ1-1|.|TRBV24-1
CATGFPEAFF
TGTGCCACCGGGTTCCCTGAAGCTTTCTTT
>many|TRBJ2-7|TRBD2|TRBV5-1
CASSSLPGTTDYEQYF
TGCGCCAGCAGCTCCCTACCCGGGACTACCGACTACGAGCAGTACTTC
>few|TRBJ2-2|.|TRBV29-1
CSVETRRSAGELFF
TGCAGCGTTGAGACTAGGAGGAGCGCCGGGGAGCTGTTTTTT
>few|TRBJ2-2|.|TRBV7-7
CASSRDGPNTGELFF
TGTGCTAGCAGCAGGGACGGACCGAACACCGGGGAGCTGTTTTTT
>.|TRBJ1-1|.|TRBV2
CASSVGPNTEAFF
TGTGCCAGCAGTGTCGGACCGAACACTGAAGCTTTCTTT
>few|TRBJ2-7|TRBD1|TRBV6-5
CASSRTGRAYEQYF
TGTGCCAGCAGCCGGACAGGGAGAGCCTACGAGCAGTACTTC
>many|TRBJ1-1|TRBD1|TRBV12-3/TRBV12-4
CASSPGQGAIGTEAFF
TGTGCCAGCAGTCCCGGACAGGGGGCGATTGGTACTGAAGCTTTCTTT
>few|TRBJ2-1|.|TRBV10-3
CAISDSSYNEQFF
TGTGCCATCAGTGACAGCTCCTACAATGAGCAGTTCTTC
>many|TRBJ1-5|.|TRBV20-1
CSARDSGSNQPQHF
TGCAGTGCTAGAGATTCGGGGAGCAATCAGCCCCAGCATTTT
>many|TRBJ2-2|TRBD2|TRBV27
CASSLSTSGTGELFF
TGTGCCAGCAGTTTATCGACTAGCGGAACCGGGGAGCTGTTTTTT
>few|TRBJ1-2|TRBD1|TRBV9
CASSFALTGGEGYTF
TGTGCCAGCAGCTTTGCTTTGACAGGGGGCGAAGGCTACACCTTC
>.|TRBJ1-6|TRBD1|TRBV6-1
CASSESIDRALIPLHF
TGTGCCAGCAGTGAATCAATTGACAGGGCTCTAATACCCCTCCACTTT
>few|TRBJ2-5|TRBD1|TRBV5-6
CASSHLHRGPGETQYF
TGTGCCAGCAGCCACCTACACAGGGGGCCTGGCGAGACCCAGTACTTC
>many|TRBJ2-5|TRBD2|TRBV6-2/TRBV6-3
CASSYGGTTRETQYF
TGTGCCAGCAGTTACGGAGGGACTACGCGGGAGACCCAGTACTTC
>many|TRBJ2-3|.|TRBV18
CASSASGATTDTQYF
TGTGCCAGCTCAGCGTCGGGGGCCACCACAGATACGCAGTATTTT
>many|TRBJ1-1|.|TRBV7-6
CASSLASSLNTEAFF
TGTGCCAGCAGCTTAGCGTCATCGTTGAACACTGAAGCTTTCTTT
>.|TRBJ2-1|.|TRBV6-6
CASRQTQGHEQIF
TGTGCCAGCAGACAGACACAGGGCCATGAGCAGATCTTC
>once|TRBJ1-4|.|TRBV29-1
CSVQRAFNEKLFF
TGCAGCGTCCAGAGGGCGTTTAATGAAAAACTGTTTTTT
>.|TRBJ1-1|.|TRBV6-6
CASSPMNTEAFF
TGTGCCAGCAGTCCTATGAACACTGAAGCTTTCTTT
>few|TRBJ1-1|.|TRBV9
CASSVEGMNTEAFF
TGTGCCAGCAGCGTAGAAGGGATGAACACTGAAGCTTTCTTT
>few|TRBJ1-5|.|TRBV12-5
CASGASGYSNQPQHF
TGTGCTAGTGGGGCGTCAGGGTATAGCAATCAGCCCCAGCATTTT
>few|TRBJ2-3|.|TRBV2
CASSDLATQVAQYF
TGTGCCAGCAGTGATCTGGCCACTCAAGTGGCGCAGTATTTT
>.|TRBJ1-2|TRBD1|TRBV20-1
CSALRGLGYTF
TGCAGTGCTCTCAGGGGGCTTGGCTACACCTTC
>.|TRBJ2-7|TRBD2|TRBV5-1
CASSRSGGRNYEQYF
TGCGCCAGCAGTCGTAGCGGGGGCCGTAACTACGAGCAGTACTTC
>.|TRBJ1-1|.|TRBV12-3/TRBV12-4
CASRWGEDTEAFF
TGTGCCAGCAGATGGGGGGAGGACACTGAAGCTTTCTTT
>few|TRBJ2-5|.|TRBV7-2
CASSSLSSEPPGTQYF
TGTGCCAGCAGCTCACTAAGTTCGGAACCACCGGGGACCCAGTACTTC
>many|TRBJ2-7|.|TRBV20-1
CSARVQRGLHEQYF
TGCAGTGCTAGAGTCCAGCGAGGTTTGCACGAGCAGTACTTC
>many|TRBJ2-3|TRBD1|TRBV6-2/TRBV6-3
CASSYAHGTDEDTQYF
TGTGCCAGCAGTTACGCCCACGGGACAGATGAAGATACGCAGTATTTT
>many|TRBJ1-1|.|TRBV18
CASSPPRENTEAFF
TGTGCCAGCTCACCCCCCAGGGAGAACACTGAAGCTTTCTTT
>.|TRBJ2-7|.|TRBV10-3
CAISESIRGEQYF
TGTGCCATCAGTGAGTCGATCCGGGGCGAGCAGTACTTC